This T cell receptor (beta chain) was documented in a study of cytomegalovirus exposure and HLA in healthy donors (dated by TCRdb to 2015 to 2018). Background for the entire study: An earlier analysis of several hundred of the donors reported 276 Gb of sequence data and 117 million unique TCR beta sequences obtained from 180 million or so T cells. An early release covering some 640 HLA-typed donors comprised approximately 290 gigabases of sequencing data and 85 million or so unique TCR sequences. The genetic ancestry cluster associated with self-reported Caucasian donors included about 84% of the roughly 400 genotyped donors. The study was designed to test whether signatures of past pathogen exposure could be identified by cataloging public T cell receptors. The T cell repertoires of roughly 660 subjects were profiled by immunosequencing and related to cytomegalovirus serostatus. Besides the first cohort of 500 to 700 subjects, a separate validation cohort made up of over 100 different subjects was used. To predict cytomegalovirus infection status, the study combined high-throughput TCR immunosequencing, statistical association of individual TCRs with disease status, and machine learning. A later analysis re-examined previously published TCR beta repertoires from hundreds of donors and added high-resolution HLA genotyping to investigate patterns of TCR occurrence. In the later analysis, no new phenotypic data were used to find candidate immune exposures; instead, reliance was placed on TCR beta sequences and their occurrence across donors. An earlier analysis of several hundred of the donors applied high-throughput TCR beta sequencing to assess whether each TCR beta V gene segment acted as functional or pseudogenic. Donor age, sex, ethnicity and CMV serostatus were collected together with the repertoire data. Genome-wide SNP genotypes for about 65% of the roughly 700 donors were used in a later genetic analysis, which treated that subset as a discovery cohort. Every discovery cohort repertoire had been produced on one sequencing platform. HLA typing covered class I and class II loci at four-digit resolution. Typing coverage varied by locus: roughly 629-640 donors for A, B, C, DRB1 and DQB1; roughly 560 for DQA1; over 600 for DPA1; 400 to 480 for DPB1. A few DR-DQ haplotypes were handled as single units for association and clustering because linkage in the cohort was strong. Among approximately 370 genotyped donors of the cohort, an average of around 250,000 unique TCR beta nucleotide sequences was sequenced per donor, of which about 19% were non-productive. Overall study outcomes, separate from this receptor: An earlier analysis of some 590 of the donors showed that most TCR beta V segments appeared in productive rearrangements either about 87% or about 30% of the time, which broadly matched IMGT annotations. Most TCR sequences were seen in very few donors, while some public TCRs were found in many individuals. A total of roughly 160 TCR beta chains were listed by the study as associated with cytomegalovirus. The cohort was sequenced for TCR beta chains only, and without alpha or paired-chain data the features that could be detected were limited. In a later analysis, HLA-associated TCR beta chains showed more clonal expansion and lower generation probabilities than non-associated chains that were equally common. Compared with the approximately 670-donor mean, donors in an Asian-associated ancestry cluster had fewer N-insertions in productive TCRs, according to a later genetic analysis. In a later genetic analysis, a missense DCLRE1C variant was associated with V-gene and J-gene trimming of TCR beta chains, and the association was replicated in an independent cohort. A further reported finding was that TCR beta sequences accurately predicted the HLA-A and HLA-B alleles for most subjects in the first cohort. According to the authors, the approach could potentially be generalized to other disease states and immunological phenotypes. Because HLA typing was missing for some donors at each locus, association tests included only the typed subset. Strong co-occurrence of HLA alleles, especially DR and DQ, made assigning TCR associations to individual alleles difficult. The 87-base-pair reads could not distinguish some IMGT-functional V segments, including TRBV6-2 and TRBV6-3, so those segments were excluded. In a later analysis, several top co-occurrence clusters were reported to appear linked to parvovirus B19, influenza, CMV and Epstein-Barr virus. In both the original and validation cohorts, the classifier was reported to diagnose cytomegalovirus status with high specificity and sensitivity. Some 15 rarely observed V segments, including chromosome 9 orphons, were excluded from the earlier analysis of just under 600 of the donors because counts were too low. For the cohort, immune exposure information was limited to CMV serostatus. Linkage disequilibrium might explain the correlated functional status among segregating V segments, but an unknown experimental factor could not be excluded. The sequencing pipeline was judged likely to have produced a cluster of highly shared sequence variants as a technical artifact. According to a later analysis, TCR association rates differed among HLA loci, with DRB1 alleles showing the most associated TCRs and HLA-C alleles showing the fewest. A later analysis associated 16,951 TCR beta sequences with specific HLA alleles at a false discovery rate of 0.05. A few of the identified cytomegalovirus-associated TCR beta chains were confirmed in vitro to be specific for cytomegalovirus antigens. Sequencing depth was assumed to be roughly uniform across donors in the presence/absence analyses, though that assumption may not hold. A later analysis found that most CMV-associated TCR beta chains appeared HLA-restricted, with HLA associations seemingly driven largely by CMV exposure.

Note on this clone: Its antigen is currently not known. Per-base quality was not reported, and no clone a single base away is much larger than it.

The cohort was made up of 500 to 850 healthy bone marrow donors. All cohort members were sampled while nominally healthy, although unrecorded immune exposures were likely present. The donor was CMV seronegative and was included in the group of several hundred seronegative cohort members. A peripheral blood sample was provided by each donor, and peripheral blood mononuclear cells were used for TCR beta sequencing. Genomic DNA was extracted from the blood cell samples with the Qiagen DNeasy Blood Extraction Kit. The library was generated by the immunoSEQ multiplex PCR assay. The multiplex PCR relied on a mix of 60 forward primers for TCR Vbeta segments and 13 reverse primers for TCR Jbeta segments. The CDR3 region of rearranged TCR beta genes was amplified from genomic DNA by a multiplex PCR assay. Amplified TCR beta libraries were sequenced as 87-base-pair reads on the Illumina HiSeq System. Per the source publication's procedure: A later analysis counted tens of millions of unique TCR beta chains across the 550 to 800 repertoires, and around 9.9 million of these chains were shared by at least two donors. To remove PCR and sequencing errors, raw reads were error-corrected and collapsed into unique sequences using a nearest-neighbor algorithm that merged closely related sequences. V, D and J gene segments were assigned by aligning CDR3 sequences to IMGT reference sequences. For a sequence to be retained, a match of at least six nucleotides was required to both a V gene segment and a J gene segment. Rearrangements were classified as productive when the CDR3 lacked stop codons and remained in frame with V and J, and all other rearrangements were classified as non-productive. CDR3 was defined by IMGT convention, running from the second conserved V-encoded cysteine to the conserved J-encoded phenylalanine. In an earlier analysis of 500 to 650 of the donors, sequences lacking an unambiguous match to a single V gene segment were excluded. An earlier analysis of fewer than 750 of the donors classified V segments as functional when productive rearrangements were above 56.7% and as segregating when the standard deviation between donors was above 5%. To diagnose cytomegalovirus status from the catalog of TCR beta chain sequences, a statistical classification framework was built. V and J gene assignment, in a later analysis, came from comparing TCR nucleotide sequences with IMGT/GENE-DB human TR gene sequences. In a later analysis, CDR3 sequences and most-parsimonious VDJ recombination scenarios were assigned using the TCRdist pipeline. In a later analysis, each TCR beta chain was defined by its CDR3 amino acid sequence together with its V-gene family, and reads lacking a unique V-gene family were excluded. As a way to deal with suspected cross-contamination and a sequencing artifact, a later analysis dropped 450 to 600 nucleotide sequences that were highly shared and had low generation probability. A later analysis calculated a clonal expansion index for each public chain from normalized within-repertoire ranks of inferred template counts. In a later analysis, generation probabilities were computed with a VDJ recombination model fitted to out-of-frame rearrangements, and the resulting probabilities were checked against IGoR. In a later analysis, hypergeometric tests were used to score TCR-TCR, TCR-HLA and TCR-CMV co-occurrence, with a repertoire-size bias correction applied to TCR pairs. To estimate false discovery rates, a later analysis permuted the HLA or CMV assignments 20 times. In a later analysis, co-occurring TCRs were grouped using DBSCAN, with TCRdist sequence similarity added in when clustering inside HLA-allele-positive subsets. Repertoires with fewer than 30,000 or more than 120,000 public chains, plus five repertoires with anomalous nucleotide sharing, were excluded from co-occurrence clustering. TCRdb holds this immuneACCESS table with in-frame rearrangements only. Some clones are missing; in checked studies, unresolved V genes explain under half, and the rest has no known cause. V, J and clone size were drawn from that table, and D and trimming were deduced from the DNA. In this sample the table shows approximately 150,000 clones, about three quarters of which occur a single time. About 1.6% of the sample is held by the ten biggest clonotypes.

CDR3 length: 14 amino acids, cysteine to phenylalanine. The only DNA kept is the CDR3, 42 bases in frame from the first base. CDR1 is given as KGHSH and CDR2 as LQKENI, both from the germline V gene. V lost 4 bases and J lost 8 bases; the stretch between them is 17 bases long. The source of this sequence is a female donor in good health and CMV-seronegative. Sequencing was done on a sample of PBMCs. The chain links TRBV18 with TRBJ1-1; a weak D assignment points to TRBD1 (5 bases agree). The CDR3 corresponds to CASSLAGIIFEAFF. The DNA sequence reads TGTGCCAGCTCACTCGCAGGGATTATTTTCGAAGCTTTCTTT.